This T cell receptor (beta chain) came from a study of cytomegalovirus exposure and HLA in healthy donors. This PCR relied on a set of 60 Vbeta primers and 13 Jbeta primers. Profiled with immunoSEQ multiplex PCR; TCRdb holds only in-frame clones, not every one. The profile covers some 130,000 clones, with around 81% appearing a single time and about 0.63% taken by the ten largest. The CDR3 is 14 residues long. Germline V CDR1 and CDR2: SGHAT, FQNNGV. The V end was cut by 1 base, the J end by 7 bases, with 10 bases between. This clone is a singleton in its sample. Its target is unknown. Notes on the study in general: Researchers reported that a few CMV-associated chains were confirmed in vitro as CMV antigen-specific. Available immune exposure information was restricted to CMV serostatus only. A later examination showed that TCR association rates differed by HLA locus, with DRB1 most and HLA-C fewest. In a later analysis, parvovirus B19, influenza, CMV and Epstein-Barr virus appeared linked to several top co-occurrence clusters.

The sequenced sample was PBMCs. This receptor was taken from a man aged 18-30 years in good health and CMV-seronegative. The V gene is TRBV11-2, the J gene TRBJ1-4; D ambiguous. CDR3 amino acids: CASSLGVLGEKLFF. CDR3 DNA: TGTGCCAGCAGCTTAGGGGTTCTAGGTGAAAAACTGTTTTTT.